Below are 5 T cell receptor beta chains sequenced from a single sample in a study of vaccination effects on CD4 cells after COVID-19. Their specific antigens are unknown. Clones were sequenced by immunoSEQ multiplex PCR, and TCRdb holds only the in-frame ones, with some missing. The sample consists of about 7,400 clones, 60% to 75% of them appearing once. Before sequencing, viral peptide pools were used by the ViraFEST assay to expand antigen-specific CD4+ T cells. Following 10 days of culture, CD4+ T cells were isolated. Sequenced material: CD4+ T cells from PBMCs cultured with HCoV-229E spike peptides, taken before COVID-19 vaccination. These receptors were collected from a human donor who received a COVID-19 vaccine.

The chain employs TRBV7-9 and TRBJ1-4; tentatively, D is TRBD1 (6 bases). Germline lookup yields CDR1 SEHNR and CDR2 FQNEAQ (reference sequence). Deletions cut 1 base from V and 5 bases from J, with 14 bases between. The CDR3 is 16 residues long. DNA for the CDR3: TGTGCCAGCAGCTTAGGTTTCAGGGGATTGAATGAAAAACTGTTTTTT. The encoded protein is CASSLGFRGLNEKLFF.

The J gene is TRBJ2-2, the V gene TRBV5-6; D is possibly TRBD1 (6 bases). V lost 0 bases and J lost 3, with 9 bases in between. The CDR3 contains 15 residues. Germline assignment: CDR1 SGHDT and CDR2 YYEEEE. The CDR3 is CASSLGQVYTGELFF. In nucleotides, the CDR3 is TGTGCCAGCAGCTTGGGACAGGTGTACACCGGGGAGCTGTTTTTT. Using reference TRBV5-6 and TRBJ2-2 for the parts outside the CDR3, the full variable domain is DAGVTQSPTHLIKTRGQQVTLRCSPKSGHDTVSWYQQALGQGPQFIFQYYEEEERQRGNFPDRFSGHQFPNYSSELNVNALLLGDSALYLCASSLGQVYTGELFFGEGSRLTVL.

This clone was counted only a few times. V and J are TRBV7-7 and TRBJ2-7; perhaps TRBD2 as D (5 bases). Germline V gene sequence: CDR1 SSHAT, CDR2 FNYEAQ (reference sequence). This CDR3 comprises 14 residues. Trimming pared 1 base from V and 3 bases from J, leaving 10 bases between. The DNA of the CDR3 is TGTGCCAGCAGCTTAGGGGAGAAACACTACGAGCAGTACTTC. It codes for CASSLGEKHYEQYF.

The V call is TRBV5-1, the J call TRBJ1-1; 7 bases match TRBD1. Per germline, CDR1 SGHRS and CDR2 YFSETQ. The CDR3 has 13 residues. Trimming at V came to 4 bases and at J to 3 bases, leaving 3 bases not matched to a gene. The CDR3 loop reads CASSRDSHTEAFF. CDR3 DNA: TGCGCCAGCAGCAGGGACAGCCACACTGAAGCTTTCTTT.

The chain uses TRBV29-1 and TRBJ2-1; 12 bases are a match to TRBD1. The ends lost 4 bases at V and 8 bases at J; junction bases unmatched: 12. Germline-derived CDR1 and CDR2 are SQVTM and ANQGSEA. This CDR3 has 16 amino acids. CDR3 region: CSVVGDRGRLGDEQFF. The CDR3 DNA reads TGCAGCGTTGTTGGGGACAGGGGGCGCTTGGGGGATGAGCAGTTCTTC.